The 26 T cell receptor beta chains below were found in one sample sequenced in a study of blood T cell repertoires in COVID-19. Profiled with immunoSEQ multiplex PCR; TCRdb holds only in-frame clones, not every one. Among around 220,000 clones listed, 82% were seen once. The sample taken for sequencing was peripheral blood. The receptors shown here come from an elderly woman with COVID-19, enrolled during active disease.

This clone was picked up one time. The chain couples TRBV7-9 to TRBJ2-1, with 8 bases aligning to TRBD1. Germline V CDR1 and CDR2: SEHNR, FQNEAQ (reference sequence). V lost 6 bases, J lost 2 bases, and 6 bases stayed unmatched. The CDR3 spans 15 residues. Written as DNA, the CDR3 is TGTGCCAGCAGTCGGGGACAGGCTCCCTACAATGAGCAGTTCTTC. Protein product: CASSRGQAPYNEQFF.

This rearrangement joins TRBV10-3 to TRBJ1-5, with TRBD1 matching over 10 bases. V shed 5 bases, J shed 4 bases, and the junction held 5 bases outside the gene matches. The CDR3 is 15 amino acids. Germline CDR1 reads ENHRY; CDR2 reads SYGVKD. The CDR3, as DNA: TGTGCCATCAGTCCCGGGACAGGGGAGAATCAGCCCCAGCATTTT. It encodes CAISPGTGENQPQHF.

This clone came up a few times. The chain combines TRBV5-1 with TRBJ2-7; 15 bases fit TRBD2. V lost 2 bases, J lost 0 bases, and 6 bases stayed unmatched. Germline assignment: CDR1 SGHRS and CDR2 YFSETQ. The CDR3 is made up of 18 amino acids. CDR3 DNA: TGCGCCAGCAGCTTAGGGACTAGCGGGAGGTGGGACTCCTACGAGCAGTACTTC. Its protein is CASSLGTSGRWDSYEQYF.

J is TRBJ1-3 and V is TRBV11-2, with D uncertain. Trimming took off 1 base at V and 1 base at J, with 5 bases between the two ends. Germline V lookup: CDR1 SGHAT, CDR2 FQNNGV. The CDR3 length is 14 residues. The CDR3 here is CASSLAGSGNTIYF. Here the CDR3 DNA reads TGTGCCAGCAGCTTAGCGGGGTCTGGAAACACCATATATTTT.

The V gene is TRBV6-1, the J gene TRBJ1-3; no reliable D call. The CDR3 covers 16 residues. V was clipped by 2 bases and J by 5 bases, with 16 bases between them. CDR1 is MNHNS and CDR2 is SASEGT in the germline V gene. The CDR3 DNA reads as TGTGCCAGCAGTGAAAGGAGGGCCAAAGGACGAAACACCATATATTTT. Protein: CASSERRAKGRNTIYF.

This clone occurred a few times. This chain joins TRBV6-6 and TRBJ1-5; D might be TRBD1 (5 bases). Germline-derived CDR1 and CDR2 are MNHNY and SVGAGI (reference sequence). Trimming stripped 6 bases from V and 2 bases from J, with 14 bases between. The CDR3 sequence is 15 residues long. In DNA form, the CDR3 reads TGTGCCAGCAGGTATTCCGGGACTGGCAATCAGCCCCAGCATTTT. Its protein is CASRYSGTGNQPQHF.

The V and J genes are TRBV30 and TRBJ1-2, with D tentatively TRBD1 (6 bases). This CDR3 has 14 amino acids. CDR1 is GTSNPN, CDR2 SVGIG, per germline (reference sequence). The V end lost 3 bases, the J end lost 4 bases, and 15 bases lay between the germline ends. The CDR3 here is CAWRAWTASYGYTF. The DNA of the CDR3 is TGTGCCTGGAGAGCCTGGACAGCCAGCTATGGCTACACCTTC.

The chain recombines TRBV13 with TRBJ1-4; TRBD1 is a possible D gene (6 bases). Trimming pared 4 bases from V and 8 bases from J, leaving 11 bases between. The CDR3 totals 13 residues. Looked up from germline, CDR1 is PRHDT and CDR2 is FYEKMQ (reference sequence). DNA of the CDR3: TGTGCCAGCAGCTCGATAAGGGGGGAAAAACTGTTTTTT. Its translation: CASSSIRGEKLFF.

In its sample, this clone was seen once. V gene TRBV5-1 combines with J gene TRBJ2-1, with 10 bases identical to TRBD2. Trimming removed 0 bases from V and 7 bases from J; junction bases left unmatched: 1. This CDR3 contains 14 residues. The germline V gene encodes CDR1 SGHRS and CDR2 YFSETQ. CDR3 sequence (DNA): TGCGCCAGCAGCTTGGAACTAGCGGGGAATGAGCAGTTCTTC. It codes for CASSLELAGNEQFF.

The CDR3 DNA sequence: TGCGCCAGCAGCCGAGGACAGGGAACTAATGAAAAACTGTTTTTT. Translated: CASSRGQGTNEKLFF. The rearrangement uses TRBV4-1 and TRBJ1-4, with TRBD1 identical over 8 bases. The CDR3 is 15 amino acids. Germline CDR1 reads MGHRA; CDR2 reads YSYEKL. J lost 1 base, V lost 4 bases, and 2 bases had no gene match.

The gene calls are TRBV7-6 and TRBJ2-1; 7 bases are shared with TRBD2. Germline lookup yields CDR1 SGHVS and CDR2 FNYEAQ. This CDR3 region has 17 residues. The V gene end was trimmed by 0 bases and the J gene end by 2 bases; junction bases not matched to a gene: 7. CDR3 in amino acids: CASSLAGGTGAYNEQFF. DNA of the CDR3: TGTGCCAGCAGCTTAGCCGGGGGGACGGGGGCCTACAATGAGCAGTTCTTC.

J is TRBJ1-4 and V is TRBV6-6; D is uncertain. This CDR3 has 15 residues. Germline CDR1 MNHNY, CDR2 SVGAGI (reference sequence). V dropped 2 bases and J dropped 2 bases, with 9 bases sitting between them. Here the CDR3 reads CASSYGSGTNEKLFF. CDR3 DNA: TGTGCCAGCAGTTACGGGTCAGGCACTAATGAAAAACTGTTTTTT.

The chain employs TRBV5-4 and TRBJ2-1, with 14 bases fitting TRBD2. Losses at the gene ends were 4 bases for V and 6 bases for J; bases not matched to a gene: 6. The CDR3 consists of 16 residues. Germline V gives CDR1 SGHNT, CDR2 YYREEE (reference sequence). The DNA for the CDR3 is TGTGCCAGCAGCCCCAAGGGGACTAGCGGGAGCAATGAGCAGTTCTTC. Protein sequence: CASSPKGTSGSNEQFF.

The genes are TRBV18 and TRBJ1-2; the match to TRBD1 covers 8 bases. The V gene's germline CDR1 is KGHSH and CDR2 LQKENI. J was trimmed by 3 bases and V by 3 bases; bases with no gene match: 3. CDR3 length: 14 amino acids. The DNA for the CDR3 is TGTGCCAGCTCACCCTCCAGGGGGCACTATGGCTACACCTTC. Translation: CASSPSRGHYGYTF.

V usage is TRBV3-1 (or the pseudogene TRBV3-2) and J usage is TRBJ2-3; 15 bases are shared with TRBD2. The length of the CDR3 is 18 residues. CDR1 and CDR2 (germline): LGHDT, YNNKEL (reference sequence). Trimming took 2 bases from V and 2 from J; bases not matched to a gene: 5. CDR3 region: CASSQSGLAGGTTDTQYF. The CDR3 DNA reads as TGTGCCAGCAGCCAATCGGGACTAGCGGGGGGAACCACAGATACGCAGTATTTT.

Remarks on this clone: A read error may account for a junction end that differs from germline. The chain couples TRBV2 to TRBJ1-2; the D gene is possibly TRBD1 (5 bases). There are 15 residues in the CDR3. Germline-derived CDR1 and CDR2 are SNHLY and FYNNEI. CDR3 sequence reads: CASSDRGGTLEAASF. CDR3 DNA sequence: TGTGCCAGCAGTGACCGCGGGGGGACCTTAGAAGCCGCGTCCTTC.

The gene calls are TRBV5-4 and TRBJ2-1, with D uncertain. The CDR3 length is 15 residues. V shed 4 bases and J shed 2 bases, with 13 bases lying between them. Looked up from germline, CDR1 is SGHNT and CDR2 is YYREEE (reference sequence). This chain's CDR3 is CASSTRAATYNEQFF. The CDR3 bases are TGTGCCAGCAGCACGCGCGCGGCAACCTACAATGAGCAGTTCTTC. Variable domain in full (rest from reference TRBV5-4 and TRBJ2-1): ETGVTQSPTHLIKTRGQQVTLRCSSQSGHNTVSWYQQALGQGPQFIFQYYREEENGRGNFPPRFSGLQFPNYSSELNVNALELDDSALYLCASSTRAATYNEQFFGPGTRLTVL.

This chain connects TRBV19 to TRBJ1-6; D unresolved. The CDR3 runs 14 residues. Trimming stripped 7 bases from V and 4 bases from J, with 11 bases between. Germline lookup yields CDR1 LNHDA and CDR2 SQIVND (reference sequence). The CDR3 sequence: CASNSGKYNSPLHF. The CDR3 DNA reads as TGTGCCAGTAACAGTGGTAAATATAATTCACCCCTCCACTTT. Full variable domain (rest looked up from reference TRBV19 and TRBJ1-6): DGGITQSPKYLFRKEGQNVTLSCEQNLNHDAMYWYRQDPGQGLRLIYYSQIVNDFQKGDIAEGYSVSREKKESFPLTVTSAQKNPTAFYLCASNSGKYNSPLHFGNGTRLTVT.

The chain combines TRBV7-9 with TRBJ1-2; no clear D gene. Looked up from germline, CDR1 is SEHNR and CDR2 is FQNEAQ (reference sequence). Trimming took off 7 bases at V and 4 bases at J, with 16 bases between the two ends. The length of the CDR3 is 14 residues. As DNA, the CDR3 is TGTGCCAGCACCCCGGTGGGCACCCTCTATGGCTACACCTTC. Translated: CASTPVGTLYGYTF.

This clone occurred many times. The chain couples TRBV7-3 to TRBJ2-7; TRBD1 matches 9 bases. This CDR3 is built from 16 residues. J was trimmed by 2 bases and V by 5 bases; bases with no gene match: 10. Germline V gene lookup returns CDR1 SGHTA and CDR2 FQGTGA. The CDR3 loop reads CASSALTGGPAYEQYF. Here the CDR3 DNA reads TGTGCCAGCAGCGCCCTGACAGGGGGGCCCGCCTACGAGCAGTACTTC.

J is TRBJ2-1 and V is TRBV11-1, with a possible D match to TRBD2 (6 bases). Germline V gives CDR1 SGHAT, CDR2 FQDESV (reference sequence). The CDR3 covers 13 residues. Trimming removed 3 bases from V and 6 bases from J, with 9 bases in between. The CDR3 DNA reads as TGTGCCAGCAGCTTGGGCGGGACCAATGAGCAGTTCTTC. It encodes CASSLGGTNEQFF.

The chain uses TRBV9 and TRBJ2-3, with 8 bases identical to TRBD2. CDR1 SGDLS and CDR2 YYNGEE come from the germline V gene. The CDR3 contains 16 residues. Trimming took 1 base from V and 0 from J; bases not matched to a gene: 4. The CDR3 sequence is CASSVTPGGSTDTQYF. The CDR3 DNA reads TGTGCCAGCAGCGTAACGCCGGGAGGGAGCACAGATACGCAGTATTTT.

This rearrangement joins TRBV5-6 to TRBJ2-7; D is unclear. The CDR3 extends over 15 amino acids. Trimming removed 1 base from V and 0 bases from J, with 11 bases in between. Germline V lookup: CDR1 SGHDT, CDR2 YYEEEE. CDR3 amino acids: CASSLYAESSYEQYF. The DNA for the CDR3 is TGTGCCAGCAGCTTGTATGCTGAGAGCTCCTACGAGCAGTACTTC.

The chain carries TRBV12-3 or TRBV12-4 and TRBJ1-2; no clear D. Between the trimmed V and J ends, which lost 3 bases and 1 base, there was a span of 6 bases. CDR3 length equals 13 residues. CDR3 nucleotides: TGTGCCAGCAGTTTTGGCCTTAACTATGGCTACACCTTC. It specifies CASSFGLNYGYTF.

The rearrangement joins TRBV27 to TRBJ1-5; D is perhaps TRBD1 (6 bases). The CDR3 length is 14 residues. Trimming stripped 2 bases from V and 7 bases from J, with 12 bases between. The V gene's germline CDR1 is MNHEY and CDR2 SMNVEV (reference sequence). CDR3 in amino acids: CASSLMGASQPQHF. CDR3 sequence (DNA): TGTGCCAGCAGTTTAATGGGGGCGAGCCAGCCCCAGCATTTT.

The chain joins TRBV4-1 to TRBJ1-3; D unresolved. V was trimmed by 10 bases and J by 4 bases, leaving 23 bases between them. This CDR3 is 16 amino acids long. Germline loops: CDR1 MGHRA, CDR2 YSYEKL. CDR3 DNA sequence: TGCGCCACCTCCCAAGATCGCGGAGGGCCGGGAAACACCATATATTTT. Its protein is CATSQDRGGPGNTIYF.